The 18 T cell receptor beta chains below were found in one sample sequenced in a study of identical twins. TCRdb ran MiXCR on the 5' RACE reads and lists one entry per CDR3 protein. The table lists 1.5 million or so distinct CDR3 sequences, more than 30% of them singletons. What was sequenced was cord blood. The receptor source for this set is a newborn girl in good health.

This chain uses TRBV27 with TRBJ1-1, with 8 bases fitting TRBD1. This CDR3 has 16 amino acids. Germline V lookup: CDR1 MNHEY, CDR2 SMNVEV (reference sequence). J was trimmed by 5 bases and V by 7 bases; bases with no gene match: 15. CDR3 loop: CASTWGAGGGLTEAFF. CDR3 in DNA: TGTGCCAGCACCTGGGGGGCAGGGGGCGGGTTGACTGAAGCTTTCTTT.

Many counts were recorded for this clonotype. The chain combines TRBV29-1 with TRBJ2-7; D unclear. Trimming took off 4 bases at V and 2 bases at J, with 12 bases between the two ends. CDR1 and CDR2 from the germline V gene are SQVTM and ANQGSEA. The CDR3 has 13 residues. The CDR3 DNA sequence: TGCAGCGTTGCCATGGGCTCGGCCTACGAGCAGTACTTC. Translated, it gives CSVAMGSAYEQYF.

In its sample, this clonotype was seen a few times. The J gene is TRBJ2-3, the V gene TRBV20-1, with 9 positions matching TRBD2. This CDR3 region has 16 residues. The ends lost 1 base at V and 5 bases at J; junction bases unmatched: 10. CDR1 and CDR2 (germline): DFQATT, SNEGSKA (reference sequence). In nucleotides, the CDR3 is TGCAGTGCTAGAGGTTTGGCGGGAGGGCCCGGAGATACGCAGTATTTT. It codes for CSARGLAGGPGDTQYF.

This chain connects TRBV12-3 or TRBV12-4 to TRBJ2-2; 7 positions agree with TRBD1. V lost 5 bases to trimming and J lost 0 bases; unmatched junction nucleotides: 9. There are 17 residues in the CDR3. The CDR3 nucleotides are TGTGCCAGCAGTCCTCGACAGGGACCTACGAACACCGGGGAGCTGTTTTTT. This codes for CASSPRQGPTNTGELFF.

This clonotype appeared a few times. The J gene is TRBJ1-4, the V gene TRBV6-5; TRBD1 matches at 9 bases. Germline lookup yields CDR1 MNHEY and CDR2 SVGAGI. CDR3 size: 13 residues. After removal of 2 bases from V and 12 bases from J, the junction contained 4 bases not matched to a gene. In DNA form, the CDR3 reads TGTGCCAGCAGTTACGGGGACAGGGTACAACTGTTTTTT. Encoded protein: CASSYGDRVQLFF.

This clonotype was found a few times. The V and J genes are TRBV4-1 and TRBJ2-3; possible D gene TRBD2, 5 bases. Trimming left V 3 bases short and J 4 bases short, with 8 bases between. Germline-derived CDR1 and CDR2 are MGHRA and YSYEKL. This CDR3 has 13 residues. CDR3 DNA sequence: TGCGCCAGCAGCCACCAACTAGCAGATACGCAGTATTTT. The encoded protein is CASSHQLADTQYF.

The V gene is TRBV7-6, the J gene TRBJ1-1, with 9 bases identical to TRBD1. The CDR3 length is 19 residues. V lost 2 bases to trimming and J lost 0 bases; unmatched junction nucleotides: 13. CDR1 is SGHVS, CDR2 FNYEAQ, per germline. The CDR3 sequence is CASSLNLRLDRGMNTEAFF. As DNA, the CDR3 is TGTGCCAGCAGCTTAAATTTGAGGTTGGACAGGGGTATGAACACTGAAGCTTTCTTT.

In nucleotides, the CDR3 is TGCAGTGCTAGAGATGGGGTCAGGGGACGGGATCAGCCCCAGCATTTT. Translation: CSARDGVRGRDQPQHF. V usage is TRBV20-1 and J usage is TRBJ1-5; D is perhaps TRBD1 (6 bases). V lost 0 bases, J lost 5 bases, and 17 bases lay in between. Germline V lookup: CDR1 DFQATT, CDR2 SNEGSKA (reference sequence). The CDR3 is made up of 16 amino acids.

The chain's CDR3 is CASSLVGRGDEQYF. Here the CDR3 DNA reads TGTGCCAGCAGCTTAGTCGGCAGGGGGGACGAGCAGTACTTC. This sequence joins TRBV7-9 and TRBJ2-4; TRBD1 might be the D (7 bases). The J call is in doubt because the DNA end fits TRBJ2-7 better. The CDR3 consists of 14 residues. CDR1 is SEHNR and CDR2 is FQNEAQ in the germline V gene (reference sequence).

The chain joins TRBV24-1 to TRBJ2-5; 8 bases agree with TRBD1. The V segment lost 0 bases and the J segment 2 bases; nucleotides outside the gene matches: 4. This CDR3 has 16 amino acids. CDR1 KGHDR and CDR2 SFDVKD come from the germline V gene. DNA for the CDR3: TGTGCCACCAGTGATTTGGGGACAGGAGGTCAAGAGACCCAGTACTTC. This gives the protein CATSDLGTGGQETQYF.

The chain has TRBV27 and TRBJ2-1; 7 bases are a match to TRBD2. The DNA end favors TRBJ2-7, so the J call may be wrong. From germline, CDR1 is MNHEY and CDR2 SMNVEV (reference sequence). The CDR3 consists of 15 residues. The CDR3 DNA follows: TGTGCCAGCAGTCCCCTAGCGGACCTCTACAATGAGCAGTACTTC. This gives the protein CASSPLADLYNEQYF.

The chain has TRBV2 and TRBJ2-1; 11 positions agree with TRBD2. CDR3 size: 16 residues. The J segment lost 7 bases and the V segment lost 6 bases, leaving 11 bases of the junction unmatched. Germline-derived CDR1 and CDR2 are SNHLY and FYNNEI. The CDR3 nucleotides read TGTGCCAGCAGGGAGTTAGCGGGAGGGCCCAGAAATGAGCAGTTCTTC. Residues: CASRELAGGPRNEQFF.

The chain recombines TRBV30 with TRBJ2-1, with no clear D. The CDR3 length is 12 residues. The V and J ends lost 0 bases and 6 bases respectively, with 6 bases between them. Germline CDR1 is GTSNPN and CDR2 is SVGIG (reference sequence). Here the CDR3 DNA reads TGTGCCTGGAGTGTTTTGTCCAATGAGCAGTTCTTC. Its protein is CAWSVLSNEQFF.

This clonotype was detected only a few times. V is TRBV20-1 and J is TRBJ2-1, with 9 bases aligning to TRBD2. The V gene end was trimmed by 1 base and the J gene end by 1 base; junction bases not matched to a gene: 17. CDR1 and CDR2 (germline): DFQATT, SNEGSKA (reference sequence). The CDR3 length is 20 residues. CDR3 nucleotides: TGCAGTGCTAGAGTGCGTGTGGTTCGTGCGGGGGGGCAATCCTACAATGAGCAGTTCTTC. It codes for CSARVRVVRAGGQSYNEQFF.

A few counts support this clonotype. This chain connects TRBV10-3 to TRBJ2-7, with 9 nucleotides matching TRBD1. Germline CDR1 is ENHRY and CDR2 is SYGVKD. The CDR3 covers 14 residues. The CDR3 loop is CAIQEDRGRYEQYF. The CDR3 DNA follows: TGTGCAATACAAGAGGACAGGGGAAGGTACGAGCAGTACTTC.

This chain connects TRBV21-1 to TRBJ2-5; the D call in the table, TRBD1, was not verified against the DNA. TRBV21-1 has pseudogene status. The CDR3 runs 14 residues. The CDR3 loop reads CASIAPVVQETQYF. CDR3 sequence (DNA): TGTGCCAGCATCGCCCCGGTCGTACAAGAGACCCAGTACTTC.

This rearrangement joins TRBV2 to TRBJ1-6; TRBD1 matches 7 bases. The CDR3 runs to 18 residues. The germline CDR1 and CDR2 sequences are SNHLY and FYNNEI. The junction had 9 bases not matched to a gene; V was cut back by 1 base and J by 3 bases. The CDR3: CASSEGYTGDFYNSPLHF. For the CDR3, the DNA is TGTGCCAGCAGTGAAGGTTATACAGGGGACTTCTATAATTCACCCCTCCACTTT. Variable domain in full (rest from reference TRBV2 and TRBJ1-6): EPEVTQTPSHQVTQMGQEVILRCVPISNHLYFYWYRQILGQKVEFLVSFYNNEISEKSEIFDDQFSVERPDGSNFTLKIRSTKLEDSAMYFCASSEGYTGDFYNSPLHFGNGTRLTVT.

CDR3 amino acids: CRGGTSGKGEQYF. As DNA, the CDR3 is TGCAGGGGGGGGACTAGCGGGAAGGGTGAGCAGTACTTC. This chain joins TRBV20-1 and TRBJ2-7; 13 bases map to TRBD2. The CDR3 extends over 13 amino acids. From germline, CDR1 is DFQATT and CDR2 SNEGSKA (reference sequence).